This TCR beta chain originates from a study of T cell repertoires in cytomegalovirus infection. The wider study: From public TCR beta signatures came an indication of both CMV infection and matching HLA type. Findings and limits, study-wide: The cumulative frequency of public TCR beta families distinguished individuals who carried CMV together with the relevant HLA.

In TCRdb, the reads were re-called with MiXCR into one record per CDR3 protein. The data contain just over 300,000 distinct CDR3 sequences, roughly a sixth of them singletons. This clonotype was counted ten times or more. Its antigen is as yet unknown. Germline V gene data show CDR1 as SGHTA and CDR2 as FQGTGA. Trimming stripped 0 bases from V and 4 bases from J, with 6 bases between. CDR3 length: 14 amino acids. The material sequenced was PBMCs. The genes are TRBV7-3 and TRBJ2-2; no definite D call. The clonotype was recovered from a human donor in good health (CMV status not recorded). Some clones in this sample may be carry-over from other donors' samples. CDR3 coding DNA: TGTGCCAGCAGCTTAACAGTACCCACCGGGGAGCTGTTTTTT. This gives the protein CASSLTVPTGELFF.